This is a list of T cell receptor beta chains from one sample in a study of blood T cell repertoires in COVID-19. The protocol was immunoSEQ multiplex PCR, while the TCRdb copy is restricted to in-frame clones and leaves out a portion. This repertoire shows under 200,000 clones, 80% to 90% found once; its top ten account for around an eighth. The sample taken for sequencing was peripheral blood. These receptors came from a man aged 25 to 40 with active or convalescent COVID-19. Each CDR3 is given with its conserved first and last residue. The D gene is left open where the match is weak. Size values are once, few and many counts, or a class for expanded clones, and some rows have none.

cdr3_nt | cdr3_aa | clone_size | d_call | j_call | v_call
TGCAGTGCACCTGACAGTGGCTACACCTTC | CSAPDSGYTF | - | - | TRBJ1-2 | TRBV20-1
TGTGCCAGCAGCCCTACGCATATGTCTTCCGGAAACACCATATATTTT | CASSPTHMSSGNTIYF | - | - | TRBJ1-3 | TRBV11-2
TGTGCCAGCAGTAAAACGGGAGGGCTAGGGTACACCTTC | CASSKTGGLGYTF | - | - | TRBJ1-2 | TRBV28
TGTGCCAGCAGCCCCCGACAGGGACAAGAGACCCAGTACTTC | CASSPRQGQETQYF | - | TRBD1 | TRBJ2-5 | TRBV14
TGTGCCAGCAGTTTGGATAGCGGGGGGTGGGATACGCAGTATTTT | CASSLDSGGWDTQYF | - | TRBD2 | TRBJ2-3 | TRBV27
TGTGCCTGGAGTGTTTTTCGGGACGAGCAGTACTTC | CAWSVFRDEQYF | - | - | TRBJ2-7 | TRBV30
TGTGCCAGCAGCCAGGGGCGGTTAACTAATGAAAAACTGTTTTTT | CASSQGRLTNEKLFF | - | - | TRBJ1-4 | TRBV3-1/TRBV3-2
TGCGCCAGCAGCCAAGATTCAGTAGCGGGGAACACAGATACGCAGTATTTT | CASSQDSVAGNTDTQYF | - | TRBD2 | TRBJ2-3 | TRBV4-1
TGTGCCAGCGGGGCGGTCGTTTATAATTCACCCCTCCACTTT | CASGAVVYNSPLHF | few | - | TRBJ1-6 | TRBV6-5
TGTGCCAGCAGACGAGGACAGGGCTCTGGAAACACCATATATTTT | CASRRGQGSGNTIYF | - | TRBD1 | TRBJ1-3 | TRBV5-6
TGTGCCTGGAGCTCCGGGACTAGCGGGGGGGCGGCAGATACGCAGTATTTT | CAWSSGTSGGAADTQYF | - | TRBD2 | TRBJ2-3 | TRBV30
TGTGCCAGCTCACCATCAGGGGGCGGCGGCTACACCTTC | CASSPSGGGGYTF | once | TRBD1 | TRBJ1-2 | TRBV18
TGTGCCAGCAGCCCGCAGAGCCCGGGACACCTCTTCTACGAGCAGTACTTC | CASSPQSPGHLFYEQYF | - | - | TRBJ2-7 | TRBV7-9
TGTGCCAGCTCACCACGACAGGGTGGGCGGGAGACCCAGTACTTC | CASSPRQGGRETQYF | - | TRBD1 | TRBJ2-5 | TRBV18
TGTGCCAGCAGCGGGGCTAGCGGGAGTATCAATGAGCAGTTCTTC | CASSGASGSINEQFF | few | TRBD2 | TRBJ2-1 | TRBV7-9
TGTGCCAGCAGCCAGGCAGTCCAGGGTCGAGCTTTCTTT | CASSQAVQGRAFF | - | - | TRBJ1-1 | TRBV6-5
TGTGCCAGCAGCTCCGGGACAGGGCGGGGCGGGGAGCTGTTTTTT | CASSSGTGRGGELFF | - | TRBD1 | TRBJ2-2 | TRBV7-2
TGTGCCAGTAGTTCCCTCCCAGTGACTAGCTGGTCCTACAATGAGCAGTTCTTC | CASSSLPVTSWSYNEQFF | - | TRBD2 | TRBJ2-1 | TRBV19
TGTGCCAGCAGTCACAAAACAGCAGGGGTAAGGGCGACCCAGTACTTC | CASSHKTAGVRATQYF | - | - | TRBJ2-5 | TRBV6-2/TRBV6-3
TGTGCCAGTAGCCTGCAGACAGGTGGCTATGGCTACACCTTC | CASSLQTGGYGYTF | once | - | TRBJ1-2 | TRBV19
TGTGCCAGCGATGGGACAGGGGGCACAGATACGCAGTATTTT | CASDGTGGTDTQYF | - | TRBD1 | TRBJ2-3 | TRBV9
TGCGCCAGCAGCCCGCCTGGGACAGCCTATGGCTACACCTTC | CASSPPGTAYGYTF | - | TRBD1 | TRBJ1-2 | TRBV10-1
TGTGCCAGCAGCGTAACAGGGGTGAACACCGGGGAGCTGTTTTTT | CASSVTGVNTGELFF | - | TRBD1 | TRBJ2-2 | TRBV9
TGTGCCAGCAGCTTGAAGACGGGGGGGCCCCCAGATACGCAGTATTTT | CASSLKTGGPPDTQYF | - | TRBD2 | TRBJ2-3 | TRBV5-6
TGTGCCAGCAGTTACGGCAGGGAGGGTCAGCCCCAGCATTTT | CASSYGREGQPQHF | - | - | TRBJ1-5 | TRBV6-5